Below are 27 T cell receptor beta chains sequenced from a single sample in a study of PD-L1 blockade in urothelial cancer. Stated time point: peripheral blood 6 weeks after treatment start. Assay used: immunoSEQ multiplex PCR; TCRdb lists only in-frame clones, some missing. The table lists some 110,000 clones, around nine tenths of them singletons. The source was PBMCs, collected around atezolizumab (anti-PD-L1) treatment. These receptors came from a man aged 55 to 70 with urothelial cancer.

This clone was counted a few times. The chain couples TRBV11-2 to TRBJ2-6, with TRBD1 as a possible D gene (5 bases). CDR1 SGHAT and CDR2 FQNNGV come from the germline V gene. Deletions cut 2 bases from V and 0 bases from J, with 11 bases between. This CDR3 has 17 amino acids. The DNA for the CDR3 is TGTGCCAGCAGCTTAAGGGGCTGGGGCTCTGGGGCCAACGTCCTGACTTTC. It specifies CASSLRGWGSGANVLTF.

This sequence joins TRBV4-1 and TRBJ1-4; TRBD1 matches 8 bases. Per the germline V gene, CDR1 is MGHRA and CDR2 is YSYEKL. Trimming at V came to 2 bases and at J to 0 bases, leaving 2 bases not matched to a gene. This CDR3 contains 16 residues. Here the CDR3 reads CASSQRGQATNEKLFF. The CDR3 DNA reads TGCGCCAGCAGCCAACGGGGACAGGCAACTAATGAAAAACTGTTTTTT.

The chain combines TRBV4-1 with TRBJ1-2; D is unresolved. CDR1 is MGHRA, CDR2 YSYEKL, per germline. CDR3 length: 16 residues. Trimming left V 7 bases short and J 0 bases short, with 18 bases between. In DNA form, the CDR3 reads TGCGCCAGCACTCCGACCGAGGTTCGCGCTAACTATGGCTACACCTTC. It is translated as CASTPTEVRANYGYTF.

Of note for this clone: The junction differs from germline at one of its ends, possibly a read error. The chain employs TRBV30 and TRBJ1-2; D remains ambiguous. CDR3 size: 11 residues. The germline CDR1 and CDR2 sequences are GTSNPN and SVGIG (reference sequence). CDR3 sequence: CASSLDYGYTF. DNA for the CDR3: TGTGCCTCATCACTAGACTACGGCTACACCTTC.

The chain joins TRBV28 to TRBJ2-6; no clear D gene. With 1 base removed from V and 3 bases from J, the gap between germline ends came to 7 bases. This CDR3 comprises 15 residues. The germline V gene encodes CDR1 MDHEN and CDR2 SYDVKM. CDR3 DNA: TGTGCCAGCAGTTTATCTAGTTATGGGGCCAACGTCCTGACTTTC. This sequence encodes CASSLSSYGANVLTF.

DNA for the CDR3: TGTGCCAGTAGTAATTACAGGGGGTCTTCCGGGGAGCTGTTTTTT. Its protein is CASSNYRGSSGELFF. The chain joins TRBV19 to TRBJ2-2; 8 bases match TRBD1. This CDR3 comprises 15 residues. V trimming: 4 bases; J trimming: 6 bases; junction bases outside the gene matches: 7. CDR1 and CDR2 from the germline V gene are LNHDA and SQIVND (reference sequence).

The rearrangement links TRBV5-4 to TRBJ2-5, with 7 bases that match TRBD1. CDR1 and CDR2 from the germline V gene are SGHNT and YYREEE (reference sequence). V shed 5 bases, J shed 5 bases, and the junction held 9 bases outside the gene matches. The CDR3 covers 14 residues. CDR3 residues: CASRREGGWETQYF. Here the CDR3 DNA reads TGTGCCAGCAGGAGGGAAGGGGGCTGGGAGACCCAGTACTTC.

The chain has TRBV9 and TRBJ2-5; D may be TRBD2 (6 bases). The V end lost 0 bases, the J end lost 5 bases, and 14 bases lay between the germline ends. The germline gives CDR1 SGDLS, CDR2 YYNGEE. This CDR3 has 15 residues. CDR3 nucleotides: TGTGCCAGCAGCGTAGGAGGGCGGGGTGGTGAGACCCAGTACTTC. It specifies CASSVGGRGGETQYF.

This chain joins TRBV2 and TRBJ2-2; possible D gene TRBD2, 6 bases. The V and J ends lost 1 base and 4 bases respectively, with 10 bases between them. This CDR3 region has 15 residues. Per germline, CDR1 SNHLY and CDR2 FYNNEI. The CDR3 DNA reads TGTGCCAGCAGTGAAGAGGGACTCTCCACCGGGGAGCTGTTTTTT. It is translated as CASSEEGLSTGELFF.

J is TRBJ2-7 and V is TRBV30, with 8 bases aligning to TRBD1. V gave up 1 base and J gave up 2 bases; unmatched junction bases: 4. The CDR3 is made up of 14 amino acids. Germline loops: CDR1 GTSNPN, CDR2 SVGIG (reference sequence). The CDR3 is CAWSGTGLPYEQYF. The CDR3 coding sequence is TGTGCCTGGAGTGGGACAGGGCTTCCCTACGAGCAGTACTTC.

The chain recombines TRBV7-2 with TRBJ2-7, with D tentatively TRBD2 (5 bases). V gave up 2 bases and J gave up 7 bases, with 18 bases separating them. Germline CDR1 SGHTA, CDR2 FQGNSA. This CDR3 is built from 15 residues. The CDR3 DNA is TGTGCCAGCAGCTTACTAATTGGACGGGGTATGGAGCAGTACTTC. This encodes CASSLLIGRGMEQYF.

This chain connects TRBV5-1 to TRBJ2-7; 7 nucleotides align to TRBD1. The CDR3 is 16 amino acids. V lost 0 bases, J lost 0 bases, and 6 bases stayed unmatched. Germline V CDR1 and CDR2: SGHRS, YFSETQ. The CDR3 is CASSLEPQGVSYEQYF. For the CDR3, the DNA is TGCGCCAGCAGCTTGGAGCCCCAGGGGGTCTCCTACGAGCAGTACTTC.

V gene TRBV9 combines with J gene TRBJ1-2; 7 bases align to TRBD1. The CDR3 is made up of 14 amino acids. J lost 8 bases, V lost 0 bases, and 7 bases had no gene match. The germline CDR1 and CDR2 sequences are SGDLS and YYNGEE. CDR3 nucleotide sequence: TGTGCCAGCAGCGTAGGTACAGGGGCTTTCGGCTACACCTTC. Translating it yields CASSVGTGAFGYTF.

V is TRBV28 and J is TRBJ2-7, with 8 bases matching TRBD1. Unmatched junction bases numbered 8, after V lost 3 bases and J lost 1 base. There are 16 residues in the CDR3. Germline V lookup: CDR1 MDHEN, CDR2 SYDVKM. CDR3 sequence: CASSFPRDRISYEQYF. The CDR3 DNA follows: TGTGCCAGCAGTTTCCCGAGGGACAGGATATCCTACGAGCAGTACTTC.

This clone showed up just once. The CDR3 nucleotides are TGTGCCAGCAGTTTATCCGGGAGGGCCCGAGACGAGCAGTACTTC. Translation: CASSLSGRARDEQYF. The V gene is TRBV27, the J gene TRBJ2-7, with TRBD2 matching over 8 bases. Germline V gene data show CDR1 as MNHEY and CDR2 as SMNVEV (reference sequence). Losses at the gene ends were 0 bases for V and 5 bases for J; bases not matched to a gene: 6. This CDR3 contains 15 residues.

The genes are TRBV7-2 and TRBJ1-2; D is ambiguous. Germline CDR1 is SGHTA and CDR2 is FQGNSA. V dropped 1 base and J dropped 4 bases, with 13 bases sitting between them. This CDR3 is 15 amino acids long. The CDR3 reads CASSLGYSGAYGYTF. DNA for the CDR3: TGTGCCAGCAGCTTAGGGTACAGCGGCGCCTATGGCTACACCTTC.

J is TRBJ1-1 and V is TRBV6-1, with 7 nucleotides matching TRBD1. Trimming removed 6 bases from V and 5 bases from J; junction bases left unmatched: 6. CDR3 length: 13 residues. Germline V gene sequence: CDR1 MNHNS, CDR2 SASEGT. CDR3 DNA sequence: TGTGCCAGCAGGGAGCTACAGGGGACTGAAGCTTTCTTT. This encodes CASRELQGTEAFF.

V and J are TRBV2 and TRBJ1-5; TRBD1 aligns across 9 bases. The trim removed 6 bases at V and 7 bases at J, leaving 10 bases unmatched. The germline gives CDR1 SNHLY, CDR2 FYNNEI. CDR3 length equals 15 residues. CDR3 loop: CASRTGGEVGQPQHF. Written as DNA, the CDR3 is TGTGCCAGCAGAACAGGGGGCGAGGTCGGACAGCCCCAGCATTTT.

This chain uses TRBV18 with TRBJ2-7, with 7 bases matching TRBD1. The CDR3 consists of 16 residues. Germline CDR1 and CDR2: KGHSH and LQKENI. Trimming cost V 3 bases and J 2 bases; bases outside gene matches: 10. The DNA of the CDR3 is TGTGCCAGCTCACCCCTATTCGGACAGGCTACCTACGAGCAGTACTTC. Encoded protein: CASSPLFGQATYEQYF.

The chain employs TRBV5-6 and TRBJ2-6; a weak D match, TRBD1 (6 bases). This CDR3 region has 16 residues. Germline-derived CDR1 and CDR2 are SGHDT and YYEEEE. The V gene lost 4 bases and the J gene lost 0 bases, with 11 bases spanning the gap. CDR3 in DNA: TGTGCCAGCAGCGCCTACAGGGACTCTGGGGCCAACGTCCTGACTTTC. It specifies CASSAYRDSGANVLTF.

The rearrangement uses TRBV4-1 and TRBJ2-1, with D possibly matching TRBD1 (6 bases). The CDR3 has 14 amino acids. Germline-derived CDR1 and CDR2 are MGHRA and YSYEKL. V shed 1 base and J shed 9 bases, with 13 bases lying between them. CDR3 sequence reads: CASSQAAGDGEQFF. The CDR3, as DNA: TGCGCCAGCAGCCAAGCTGCAGGGGATGGTGAGCAGTTCTTC.

This clone occurred a few times. The rearrangement uses TRBV4-1 and TRBJ1-6; 10 bases match TRBD1. V lost 5 bases, J lost 10 bases, and 8 bases stayed unmatched. The germline V gene has CDR1 MGHRA and CDR2 YSYEKL. The CDR3 length is 15 residues. CDR3 coding DNA: TGCGCCAGCAGCACCACGACAGGGGGCTCATCACCCCTCCACTTT. Protein sequence: CASSTTTGGSSPLHF.

In its sample, this clone was seen a few times. This chain joins TRBV12-5 and TRBJ1-4, with 8 bases fitting TRBD1. J lost 8 bases, V lost 6 bases, and 8 bases had no gene match. This CDR3 is 14 amino acids long. Per the germline V gene, CDR1 is LGHNT and CDR2 is FRNRAP. The CDR3 spells CASGLGQGGEKLFF. CDR3 nucleotides: TGTGCTAGTGGACTTGGACAGGGAGGGGAAAAACTGTTTTTT.

The chain combines TRBV7-3 with TRBJ2-1; D perhaps matches TRBD2 (7 bases). The CDR3 has 14 amino acids. From germline, CDR1 is SGHTA and CDR2 FQGTGA. V dropped 6 bases and J dropped 9 bases, with 18 bases sitting between them. The CDR3 coding sequence is TGTGCCAGCAGTGGGGGGGGCGCTTCGGGTGAGCAGTTCTTC. Residues: CASSGGGASGEQFF.

This rearrangement joins TRBV13 to TRBJ2-7; a possible D gene is TRBD2 (6 bases). This CDR3 is built from 14 residues. The germline gives CDR1 PRHDT, CDR2 FYEKMQ (reference sequence). V lost 5 bases, J lost 0 bases, and 11 bases lay in between. The CDR3 spells CASSPRGSSYEQYF. For the CDR3, the DNA is TGTGCCAGCAGCCCTCGGGGGAGCTCCTACGAGCAGTACTTC. Full variable domain (rest looked up from reference TRBV13 and TRBJ2-7): AAGVIQSPRHLIKEKRETATLKCYPIPRHDTVYWYQQGPGQDPQFLISFYEKMQSDKGSIPDRFSAQQFSDYHSELNMSSLELGDSALYFCASSPRGSSYEQYFGPGTRLTVT.

The V call is TRBV7-9, the J call TRBJ2-3, with TRBD1 as a possible D gene (7 bases). The CDR3 is made up of 13 amino acids. Per the germline V gene, CDR1 is SEHNR and CDR2 is FQNEAQ (reference sequence). Trimming shortened V by 6 bases and J by 6 bases, and 13 bases separated the two germline ends. The CDR3 is CASRLTGRDTQYF. In DNA, the CDR3 is TGTGCCAGCAGACTGACAGGGAGGGATACGCAGTATTTT.

The V call is TRBV6-1, the J call TRBJ2-7, with TRBD2 identical over 7 bases. Germline lookup yields CDR1 MNHNS and CDR2 SASEGT. With 8 bases clipped from V and 9 bases from J, the junction kept 4 bases outside the gene matches. This CDR3 is built from 10 residues. The CDR3 nucleotides read TGTGCCAGCGGCGGGGAGGGGCAGTACTTC. Residues: CASGGEGQYF.